This T cell receptor beta chain was found in a study of cytomegalovirus exposure and HLA in healthy donors. The overall study: An earlier analysis found some 100 million unique TCR beta sequences from around 180 million T cells.

Researchers ran the PCR with 60 Vbeta and 13 Jbeta primers. Assay: immunoSEQ multiplex PCR; the TCRdb copy retains only in-frame clones and omits some. The sample lists roughly 100,000 clones; around 15% were seen once. J was trimmed by 3 bases and V by 3 bases; bases with no gene match: 10. This CDR3 has 16 amino acids. Germline CDR1 reads SGHAT; CDR2 reads FQNNGV. Sequenced: PBMCs. The clonotype was recovered from a female donor in good health and CMV-seronegative. V gene TRBV11-2 combines with J gene TRBJ2-7, with 8 bases fitting TRBD2. CDR3 loop: CASSLGASGWYYEQYF. The CDR3 nucleotides read TGTGCCAGCAGCTTGGGGGCTAGCGGGTGGTACTACGAGCAGTACTTC.